The present T cell receptor beta chain was sequenced within a study of shared clonotypes between healthy human individuals. CDR1 and CDR2 from the germline V gene are SGHTA and FQGNSA. The CDR3 has 18 amino acids. V lost 5 bases and J lost 6; bases outside the gene matches: 18. Naive CD8 isolation took CD45RO-negative cells positively selected for CCR7 and excluded terminally differentiated effector memory CD45RA+ cells. The repertoire was sequenced with immunoSEQ multiplex PCR; TCRdb's copy has only in-frame clones and lacks some. The sample contains more than 550,000 clones, roughly 94% of which appear only once.

Sequencing was carried out using naive CD8+ T cells sorted from blood. The chain has TRBV7-2 and TRBJ1-5; 8 nucleotides line up with TRBD1. The TCR was taken from a man aged 30 to 45 in good health. CDR3 nucleotides: TGTGCCAGCAGCCTCAAGGTCGCAACCAGGGGGCAGGTTCAGCCCCAGCATTTT. Protein: CASSLKVATRGQVQPQHF.